This T cell receptor (beta chain) was identified during a study of T cells in localized non-small cell lung cancer. The study's findings and limits: Longer overall survival was linked to higher blood T cell density. Turning up in adjacent lung were a median approximately 58 of the top 100 tumor clones. Peak T cell clonality was found in uninvolved adjacent lung, exceeding tumor. Sequence data derive from only one tumor region, so heterogeneity remains possible.

This clone was detected only a few times. What it binds is unknown. The protocol was immunoSEQ multiplex PCR, while the TCRdb copy is restricted to in-frame clones and leaves out a portion. Here the sample spans 2,500 to 3,000 clones, roughly 27% being singletons. The sequence was obtained from a man aged 40 to 70 with stage II squamous cell lung carcinoma. This specimen consisted of lung tumor tissue, obtained before any cancer treatment.

In DNA form, the CDR3 reads TGTGCCAGCAGGAGACAGGGGGGCACTGAAGCTTTCTTT. Its protein product is CASRRQGGTEAFF. The chain employs TRBV28 and TRBJ1-1; 9 nucleotides match TRBD1. CDR3 length: 13 amino acids. CDR1 and CDR2 from the germline V gene are MDHEN and SYDVKM. The V gene end was trimmed by 6 bases and the J gene end by 4 bases; junction bases not matched to a gene: 3. The full variable domain, rest sourced from reference TRBV28 and TRBJ1-1, is DVKVTQSSRYLVKRTGEKVFLECVQDMDHENMFWYRQDPGLGLRLIYFSYDVKMKEKGDIPEGYSVSREKKERFSLILESASTNQTSMYLCASRRQGGTEAFFGQGTRLTVV.